A single sample is the source of the 21 T cell receptor beta chains below, sequenced in a study of neoadjuvant nivolumab and ipilimumab in lung cancer (TCRdb year 2020). What the time point label conveys for this sample: pretherapy, before neoadjuvant immune checkpoint inhibitors. Library prep was done by the immunoSEQ multiplex PCR assay. Held by TCRdb, this immuneACCESS table contains in-frame sequences only and omits some clones. Under half of the omission traces to an unresolved V gene where checked; the cause of the rest is unknown. The sample includes under 50,000 clones, with roughly 90% observed a single time. The ten largest clones take up 3.7% of the sample. This material consisted of blood, taken before neoadjuvant nivolumab, alone or with ipilimumab. These receptors came from an adult with non-small cell lung cancer. Some clones in this sample may be carry-over from other donors' samples.

This rearrangement joins TRBV5-1 to TRBJ2-7; D uncertain. V lost 0 bases and J lost 5, with 12 bases in between. CDR3 length: 14 residues. Germline lookup yields CDR1 SGHRS and CDR2 YFSETQ. The CDR3 coding sequence is TGCGCCAGCAGCTTGGTGGGTGGGTCCGACGAGCAGTACTTC. It yields the protein CASSLVGGSDEQYF.

The chain is built from TRBV4-3 and TRBJ1-2; the D is unclear. Trimming pared 5 bases from V and 3 bases from J, leaving 10 bases between. Germline CDR1 and CDR2: LGHNA and YSLEER. The length of the CDR3 is 13 residues. The CDR3 coding sequence is TGCGCCAGCAGCAACTTCGACGACTATGGCTACACCTTC. It encodes CASSNFDDYGYTF.

The chain has TRBV5-4 and TRBJ2-7; possible D gene TRBD2, 6 bases. CDR1 and CDR2 (germline): SGHNT, YYREEE (reference sequence). Trimming left V 0 bases short and J 0 bases short, with 13 bases between. The CDR3 has 16 residues. The CDR3 sequence: CASSLVAGLISYEQYF. CDR3 nucleotides: TGTGCCAGCAGCTTGGTTGCGGGGCTCATCTCCTACGAGCAGTACTTC. The variable domain in full, with the rest retrieved from reference TRBV5-4 and TRBJ2-7, is ETGVTQSPTHLIKTRGQQVTLRCSSQSGHNTVSWYQQALGQGPQFIFQYYREEENGRGNFPPRFSGLQFPNYSSELNVNALELDDSALYLCASSLVAGLISYEQYFGPGTRLTVT.

The rearrangement joins TRBV5-1 to TRBJ1-5, with TRBD1 matching over 7 bases. V lost 4 bases and J lost 3; bases outside the gene matches: 7. The CDR3 consists of 15 residues. Germline V lookup: CDR1 SGHRS, CDR2 YFSETQ. The CDR3 DNA sequence: TGCGCCAGCAGCCAGGGGACAGACGTCAATCAGCCCCAGCATTTT. It yields the protein CASSQGTDVNQPQHF. The full variable domain, with the rest looked up from reference TRBV5-1 and TRBJ1-5, is KAGVTQTPRYLIKTRGQQVTLSCSPISGHRSVSWYQQTPGQGLQFLFEYFSETQRNKGNFPGRFSGRQFSNSRSEMNVSTLELGDSALYLCASSQGTDVNQPQHFGDGTRLSIL.

The gene calls are TRBV14 and TRBJ2-7; D might be TRBD2 (6 bases). The CDR3 is 15 residues long. Germline CDR1 and CDR2: SGHDN and FVKESK. V was clipped by 4 bases and J by 4 bases, with 17 bases between them. Here the CDR3 DNA reads TGTGCCAGCAGCCGGGGTGATTCGGGGGTATACGAGCAGTACTTC. Protein sequence: CASSRGDSGVYEQYF.

V usage is TRBV6-1 and J usage is TRBJ1-2; D call uncertain. The CDR3 covers 10 residues. The ends were cut back, 1 base at V and 10 bases at J, with 4 bases in the middle. Germline CDR1 is MNHNS and CDR2 is SASEGT. The CDR3 here is CASSEEPYTF. In nucleotides, the CDR3 is TGTGCCAGCAGTGAAGAGCCCTACACCTTC.

A single count supports this clone. CDR3 nucleotides: TGCAGCGTTGAATTGAGAGACTACGAGCAGTACTTC. Translating it yields CSVELRDYEQYF. V and J are TRBV29-1 and TRBJ2-7; D uncertain. V was cut by 2 bases and J by 3 bases, with 8 bases left in between. CDR1 is SQVTM, CDR2 ANQGSEA, per germline. CDR3 length: 12 residues.

The V call is TRBV6-1, the J call TRBJ1-1, with 8 bases aligning to TRBD1. The CDR3 runs 15 residues. J gave up 1 base and V 7 bases, and 8 bases lay outside the gene matches. Looked up from germline, CDR1 is MNHNS and CDR2 is SASEGT. CDR3 sequence (DNA): TGTGCCAGCAAAACAGGGGGAACCCGGAACACTGAAGCTTTCTTT. Translating it yields CASKTGGTRNTEAFF.

V is TRBV11-2 and J is TRBJ2-1; a possible D gene is TRBD1 (6 bases). The germline gives CDR1 SGHAT, CDR2 FQNNGV. The CDR3 has 13 amino acids. V gave up 10 bases and J gave up 8 bases, with 18 bases separating them. For the CDR3, the DNA is TGTGCCACCCTCCGCCTAGGGGGTGATGAGCAGTTCTTC. Residues: CATLRLGGDEQFF.

The J gene is TRBJ2-5, the V gene TRBV7-2, with a possible D match to TRBD1 (6 bases). V gave up 2 bases and J gave up 0 bases, with 10 bases separating them. Germline values: CDR1 SGHTA, CDR2 FQGNSA. The CDR3 sequence is 15 residues long. The CDR3 sequence: CASSLPRTDQETQYF. The CDR3 bases are TGTGCCAGCAGCTTACCCCGGACAGACCAAGAGACCCAGTACTTC.

The sample holds one count of this clone. The chain employs TRBV6-6 and TRBJ2-1, with a tentative D call TRBD1 (7 bases). Trimming shortened V by 2 bases and J by 8 bases, and 13 bases separated the two germline ends. The V gene's germline CDR1 is MNHNY and CDR2 SVGAGI (reference sequence). The CDR3 covers 14 residues. CDR3 sequence (DNA): TGTGCCAGCAGTTACGACAGGGCGGGGCATGAGCAGTTCTTC. Translation gives CASSYDRAGHEQFF.

The gene calls are TRBV6-1 and TRBJ2-6, with no clear D. The germline V gene has CDR1 MNHNS and CDR2 SASEGT. V was shortened by 8 bases and J by 0 bases, with 11 bases between the two germline ends. The CDR3 spans 15 residues. CDR3 DNA sequence: TGTGCCAGCCGTATCTCAGGCTCTGGGGCCAACGTCCTGACTTTC. It encodes CASRISGSGANVLTF.

This clone was seen just once. The V and J genes are TRBV6-1 and TRBJ1-2, with D maybe TRBD1 (6 bases). Trimming left V 2 bases short and J 6 bases short, with 13 bases between. This CDR3 is 14 amino acids long. Germline-derived CDR1 and CDR2 are MNHNS and SASEGT. The chain's CDR3 is CASSENSGVDGYTF. CDR3 sequence (DNA): TGTGCCAGCAGTGAAAATTCAGGGGTGGATGGCTACACCTTC.

The rearrangement links TRBV5-1 to TRBJ1-1; D perhaps matches TRBD1 (5 bases). The ends were cut back, 2 bases at V and 8 bases at J, with 10 bases in the middle. Germline V gene lookup returns CDR1 SGHRS and CDR2 YFSETQ. CDR3 size: 12 residues. The CDR3 is CASSLTGPEAFF. The CDR3 nucleotides read TGCGCCAGCAGCTTAACGGGGCCCGAAGCTTTCTTT.

The CDR3: CASSLAGSGVYEQYF. The CDR3 DNA sequence: TGCGCCAGCAGCTTGGCAGGTAGCGGGGTTTACGAGCAGTACTTC. The rearrangement joins TRBV5-1 to TRBJ2-7, with 8 positions matching TRBD2. Germline CDR1 is SGHRS and CDR2 is YFSETQ. V was pared by 0 bases and J by 4 bases, with 6 bases of the junction left unmatched. The CDR3 has 15 amino acids.

This clone is a singleton in its sample. The CDR3 region has the DNA TGTGCCAGCAGTGAAGCGAGGGTTGCATACACCTTC. Its translation: CASSEARVAYTF. The J gene is TRBJ1-2, the V gene TRBV6-1; no definite D call. The CDR3 length is 12 residues. Per the germline V gene, CDR1 is MNHNS and CDR2 is SASEGT. Trimming removed 0 bases at V and 11 bases at J, with 10 bases between.

This clone was seen once. The V gene is TRBV15, the J gene TRBJ2-1; tentative D call: TRBD2 (6 bases). Trimming took 3 bases from V and 5 from J, leaving 8 bases between them. CDR1 LNHNV and CDR2 YYDKDF come from the germline V gene (reference sequence). The CDR3 runs 13 residues. CDR3 sequence reads: CATSSGTHNEQFF. As DNA, the CDR3 is TGTGCCACCAGCAGTGGGACTCACAATGAGCAGTTCTTC.

This clone has only a few counts. The chain combines TRBV14 with TRBJ2-7, with 9 bases that match TRBD2. The V and J ends lost 3 bases and 8 bases, in that order; junction bases with no gene match: 14. The CDR3 spans 16 residues. Germline V lookup: CDR1 SGHDN, CDR2 FVKESK. CDR3 residues: CASSQGWGLAGRKQYF. The CDR3 DNA follows: TGTGCCAGCAGCCAGGGTTGGGGACTAGCCGGGAGGAAGCAGTACTTC. Looking up the rest from reference TRBV14 and TRBJ2-7 gives the full variable domain: EAGVTQFPSHSVIEKGQTVTLRCDPISGHDNLYWYRRVMGKEIKFLLHFVKESKQDESGMPNNRFLAERTGGTYSTLKVQPAELEDSGVYFCASSQGWGLAGRKQYFGPGTRLTVT.

V and J are TRBV18 and TRBJ2-5; D is possibly TRBD1 (6 bases). Germline CDR1 reads KGHSH; CDR2 reads LQKENI. V lost 2 bases and J 0 bases, leaving 22 bases between the germline ends. The CDR3 loop spans 19 amino acids. The CDR3 loop is CASSPVGTLSPRDQETQYF. CDR3 coding DNA: TGTGCCAGCTCACCAGTCGGGACATTATCCCCGAGGGACCAAGAGACCCAGTACTTC.

The V gene is TRBV30, the J gene TRBJ1-1; possibly TRBD1 for D (5 bases). V lost 0 bases and J lost 0, with 8 bases in between. Per germline, CDR1 GTSNPN and CDR2 SVGIG (reference sequence). CDR3 length equals 14 residues. Here the CDR3 reads CAWSVWGVNTEAFF. In nucleotides, the CDR3 is TGTGCCTGGAGTGTATGGGGGGTGAACACTGAAGCTTTCTTT.

The chain uses TRBV6-1 and TRBJ2-1, with 9 positions matching TRBD1. Losses at the gene ends were 7 bases for V and 6 bases for J; bases not matched to a gene: 7. CDR3 length: 14 amino acids. From germline, CDR1 is MNHNS and CDR2 SASEGT. This CDR3 is CASTRDRVVNEQFF. For the CDR3, the DNA is TGTGCCAGCACCCGGGACAGGGTGGTCAATGAGCAGTTCTTC.